This TCR beta chain came from a study of T cell responses to AZD1222 COVID-19 vaccine. At the level of the study: Researchers grouped second doses given at about 4 or about 12 weeks into one pool. Study findings and constraints: There were mostly white British donors and more females than males, and clonal diversity was possibly underestimated. Vaccine-related CD4 TCRs covered spike, predominating at 160-218 and 743-854.

To note about this clone: What it recognizes is unknown.

The CDR3 extends over 15 amino acids. Germline V lookup: CDR1 LGHNA, CDR2 YNFKEQ. The V end was cut by 2 bases, the J end by 1 base, with 11 bases between. Sequencing used immunoSEQ multiplex PCR; TCRdb keeps in-frame clones, though not all of them. The data show 140,000 to 150,000 clones, more than 85% seen once. Source: peripheral blood, taken on day 0 of AZD1222 vaccination. This receptor was obtained from an adult in good health. The gene calls are TRBV4-2 and TRBJ1-1, with D possibly TRBD1 on 5 matching bases. The CDR3: CASSQSLTENTEAFF. CDR3 DNA sequence: TGTGCCAGCAGCCAATCTTTGACAGAGAACACTGAAGCTTTCTTT.